The 25 T cell receptor beta chains reported below all come from one sample, sequenced in a study of cytomegalovirus exposure and HLA in healthy donors. 60 Vbeta and 13 Jbeta primers were used in PCR. Produced via immunoSEQ multiplex PCR; TCRdb's table is partial and in-frame only. The table lists some 160,000 clones, about three quarters of them singletons. Sequenced sample: PBMCs. These receptors all come from a woman aged 35 to 49 in good health and CMV-seropositive.

V usage is TRBV11-2 and J usage is TRBJ1-6; 11 bases are shared with TRBD1. V was clipped by 5 bases and J by 7 bases; unmatched bases: 4. The CDR3 spans 15 residues. Looked up from germline, CDR1 is SGHAT and CDR2 is FQNNGV. The CDR3 here is CASSQRDRGNSPLHF. CDR3 coding DNA: TGTGCCAGCAGCCAAAGGGACAGGGGGAATTCACCCCTCCACTTT.

This chain connects TRBV10-3 to TRBJ2-1; 7 bases agree with TRBD1. This CDR3 is built from 17 residues. V lost 0 bases and J lost 5; bases outside the gene matches: 10. Germline V gives CDR1 ENHRY, CDR2 SYGVKD. The CDR3 coding sequence is TGTGCCATCAGTGAGTCAGAGGGGACAGTGACCCACAATGAGCAGTTCTTC. Protein sequence: CAISESEGTVTHNEQFF.

The chain combines TRBV7-8 with TRBJ1-5; D remains unclear. V lost 2 bases and J lost 4, with 6 bases in between. Germline V lookup: CDR1 SGHVS, CDR2 FQNEAQ. The CDR3 consists of 13 residues. CDR3 protein: CASSLTWNQPQHF. CDR3 sequence (DNA): TGTGCCAGCAGCTTAACTTGGAATCAGCCCCAGCATTTT.

Concerning this clone: Other DNA sequences in the same sample also yield this CDR3. This chain uses TRBV4-2 with TRBJ2-7; 8 bases align to TRBD1. This CDR3 spans 12 amino acids. Trimming cost V 4 bases and J 6 bases; bases outside gene matches: 2. Germline V gene lookup returns CDR1 LGHNA and CDR2 YNFKEQ. CDR3 region: CASSLGQGEQYF. The CDR3 bases are TGTGCCAGCAGCCTAGGACAGGGCGAGCAGTACTTC.

The V and J genes are TRBV4-3 and TRBJ2-2; perhaps TRBD2 as D (6 bases). V lost 1 base and J lost 1, with 10 bases in between. The germline V gene has CDR1 LGHNA and CDR2 YSLEER. The CDR3 totals 16 residues. CDR3 in DNA: TGCGCCAGCAGCCAAGGGAGGGCGGGGAACACCGGGGAGCTGTTTTTT. Its translation: CASSQGRAGNTGELFF.

The CDR3 DNA follows: TGTGCCAGCAGCCAGGGAGGGACTGAAGCTTTCTTT. Residues: CASSQGGTEAFF. This sequence joins TRBV11-2 and TRBJ1-1; a possible D gene is TRBD1 (5 bases). The germline gives CDR1 SGHAT, CDR2 FQNNGV. V lost 5 bases and J lost 5, with 9 bases in between. The CDR3 consists of 12 residues. Filled out from reference TRBV11-2 and TRBJ1-1, the complete variable domain reads EAGVAQSPRYKIIEKRQSVAFWCNPISGHATLYWYQQILGQGPKLLIQFQNNGVVDDSQLPKDRFSAERLKGVDSTLKIQPAKLEDSAVYLCASSQGGTEAFFGQGTRLTVV.

The CDR3 loop reads CASGQGGYSNQPQHF. As DNA, the CDR3 is TGTGCCAGTGGCCAGGGGGGATATAGCAATCAGCCCCAGCATTTT. The chain couples TRBV19 to TRBJ1-5; 7 bases align to TRBD1. V lost 8 bases and J lost 0; bases outside the gene matches: 7. The germline V gene has CDR1 LNHDA and CDR2 SQIVND (reference sequence). The CDR3 is 15 residues long.

The chain joins TRBV7-2 to TRBJ2-5, with unresolved D. Germline values: CDR1 SGHTA, CDR2 FQGNSA. V lost 5 bases, J lost 3 bases, and 16 bases lay in between. CDR3 length equals 15 residues. CDR3 sequence (DNA): TGTGCCAGCAGCCCCGGCCCCCTCGGAGAAGAGACCCAGTACTTC. Translating gives CASSPGPLGEETQYF.

The chain carries TRBV27 and TRBJ1-1, with TRBD1 matching over 7 bases. J gave up 4 bases and V 7 bases, and 3 bases lay outside the gene matches. Germline CDR1 reads MNHEY; CDR2 reads SMNVEV (reference sequence). There are 12 residues in the CDR3. CDR3 sequence reads: CASKSGGTEAFF. The CDR3 DNA reads TGTGCCAGCAAGTCAGGGGGCACTGAAGCTTTCTTT.

The CDR3 DNA reads TGTGCCAGCAGTACCAAATCTAGCGGGGGAACAGATACGCAGTATTTT. Its translation: CASSTKSSGGTDTQYF. The genes are TRBV2 and TRBJ2-3; TRBD2 aligns across 10 bases. The germline V gene encodes CDR1 SNHLY and CDR2 FYNNEI. With 5 bases clipped from V and 3 bases from J, the junction kept 8 bases outside the gene matches. CDR3 length equals 16 residues.

This clone showed up just a few times. This rearrangement joins TRBV5-8 to TRBJ2-7; 8 bases align to TRBD1. The CDR3 has 15 amino acids. The germline gives CDR1 SGHTS, CDR2 YDEGEE. Trimming removed 4 bases from V and 8 bases from J; junction bases left unmatched: 14. DNA for the CDR3: TGTGCCAGCAGCGACGAGGTGGGACAGGACCTTAAGCAGTACTTC. It codes for CASSDEVGQDLKQYF. The full variable domain, its missing parts supplied by reference TRBV5-8 and TRBJ2-7, is EAGVTQSPTHLIKTRGQQATLRCSPISGHTSVYWYQQALGLGLQFLLWYDEGEERNRGNFPPRFSGRQFPNYSSELNVNALELEDSALYLCASSDEVGQDLKQYFGPGTRLTVT.

The J gene is TRBJ2-5, the V gene TRBV5-6, with a weak D call TRBD1 (6 bases). The V gene lost 1 base and the J gene lost 5 bases, with 12 bases spanning the gap. CDR1 SGHDT and CDR2 YYEEEE come from the germline V gene. CDR3 length: 14 residues. The CDR3 reads CASSLLRGEETQYF. Here the CDR3 DNA reads TGTGCCAGCAGCTTGCTCAGGGGAGAGGAGACCCAGTACTTC.

This rearrangement joins TRBV9 to TRBJ2-1; 12 nucleotides line up with TRBD2. V lost 1 base, J lost 7 bases, and 3 bases stayed unmatched. The CDR3 extends over 15 amino acids. From germline, CDR1 is SGDLS and CDR2 YYNGEE. The CDR3 sequence is CASSVLAGGINEQFF. CDR3 sequence (DNA): TGTGCCAGCAGCGTACTAGCGGGGGGGATAAATGAGCAGTTCTTC.

V is TRBV7-9 and J is TRBJ1-2, with 10 bases fitting TRBD1. Germline loops: CDR1 SEHNR, CDR2 FQNEAQ (reference sequence). The V and J ends lost 2 bases and 5 bases, in that order; junction bases with no gene match: 5. This CDR3 spans 15 amino acids. CDR3 loop: CASSLRQGARYGYTF. The DNA for the CDR3 is TGTGCCAGCAGCTTACGACAGGGGGCCCGATATGGCTACACCTTC.

V gene TRBV29-1 combines with J gene TRBJ1-1; TRBD1 is a possible D gene (5 bases). CDR3 length: 14 amino acids. Between the trimmed V and J ends, which lost 4 bases and 5 bases, there was a span of 17 bases. The germline V gene encodes CDR1 SQVTM and CDR2 ANQGSEA. Here the CDR3 DNA reads TGCAGCGTTGCCCGGGGAGGGGTAGGGACTGAAGCTTTCTTT. Translated, it gives CSVARGGVGTEAFF.

The chain recombines TRBV29-1 with TRBJ2-1; D unresolved. CDR3 size: 13 residues. The V end lost 4 bases, the J end lost 2 bases, and 9 bases lay between the germline ends. Germline V lookup: CDR1 SQVTM, CDR2 ANQGSEA. CDR3 sequence (DNA): TGCAGCGTTGTGAGCAGGACCTACAATGAGCAGTTCTTC. Its translation: CSVVSRTYNEQFF.

The chain recombines TRBV7-3 with TRBJ2-2; 11 bases are shared with TRBD2. Germline CDR1 is SGHTA and CDR2 is FQGTGA. There are 15 residues in the CDR3. The ends lost 5 bases at V and 7 bases at J; junction bases unmatched: 6. CDR3 sequence (DNA): TGTGCCAGCAGCCAAACCGGGACTAGCGGCGGGGAGCTGTTTTTT. Residues: CASSQTGTSGGELFF.

The chain uses TRBV18 and TRBJ2-3; D might be TRBD1 (5 bases). The CDR3 length is 13 residues. The germline CDR1 and CDR2 sequences are KGHSH and LQKENI. Trimming cost V 10 bases and J 1 base, with 12 bases left between them. DNA of the CDR3: TGTGCCACCCATAAGACAGGCACAGATACGCAGTATTTT. Its translation: CATHKTGTDTQYF.

This sequence joins TRBV5-1 and TRBJ1-2; a weak D match, TRBD1 (6 bases). The germline gives CDR1 SGHRS, CDR2 YFSETQ. V was trimmed by 3 bases and J by 2 bases, leaving 20 bases between them. This CDR3 comprises 17 residues. The chain's CDR3 is CASSWTRTDLANYGYTF. The CDR3 DNA sequence: TGCGCCAGCAGCTGGACTAGGACAGATTTAGCCAACTATGGCTACACCTTC. Combining the CDR3 with reference TRBV5-1 and TRBJ1-2 gives the whole variable domain KAGVTQTPRYLIKTRGQQVTLSCSPISGHRSVSWYQQTPGQGLQFLFEYFSETQRNKGNFPGRFSGRQFSNSRSEMNVSTLELGDSALYLCASSWTRTDLANYGYTFGSGTRLTVV.

The rearrangement links TRBV2 to TRBJ1-5; 7 bases align to TRBD1. CDR1 SNHLY and CDR2 FYNNEI come from the germline V gene. CDR3 size: 14 residues. Trimming removed 5 bases from V and 8 bases from J; junction bases left unmatched: 9. CDR3 region: CASSRTTGKEPQHF. Written as DNA, the CDR3 is TGTGCCAGCAGTCGTACGACAGGGAAGGAGCCCCAGCATTTT.

This chain uses TRBV19 with TRBJ2-7, with D possibly matching TRBD1 (5 bases). The CDR3 totals 12 residues. Trimming took off 10 bases at V and 3 bases at J, with 13 bases between the two ends. Germline V gives CDR1 LNHDA, CDR2 SQIVND (reference sequence). The CDR3 nucleotides are TGTGCCACCACCGACAGAGGCTACGAGCAGTACTTC. It codes for CATTDRGYEQYF.

This clone turned up a few times. The rearrangement uses TRBV5-1 and TRBJ2-5; tentative D call: TRBD2 (5 bases). With 6 bases removed from V and 4 bases from J, the gap between germline ends came to 16 bases. The CDR3 extends over 14 amino acids. Germline V gene lookup returns CDR1 SGHRS and CDR2 YFSETQ. CDR3 sequence (DNA): TGCGCCAGCACCAAAGAGAGCGGCAGAGAGACCCAGTACTTC. Protein sequence: CASTKESGRETQYF.

The CDR3 nucleotides are TGTGCCAGCAGCTTGAGCGGGTTATTGAGAGATACGCAGTATTTT. It specifies CASSLSGLLRDTQYF. The V call is TRBV5-4, the J call TRBJ2-3; D is perhaps TRBD2 (6 bases). CDR3 length: 15 amino acids. CDR1 and CDR2 from the germline V gene are SGHNT and YYREEE (reference sequence). The V end was cut by 1 base, the J end by 5 bases, with 14 bases between.

The chain uses TRBV5-1 and TRBJ2-1; TRBD2 agrees at 11 bases. With V trimmed by 0 bases and J by 9 bases, 5 bases remained unmatched. The CDR3 has 15 residues. CDR1 is SGHRS and CDR2 is YFSETQ in the germline V gene. The CDR3 region is CASSLGLAGSGEQFF. Written as DNA, the CDR3 is TGCGCCAGCAGCTTGGGACTAGCGGGATCGGGTGAGCAGTTCTTC.

In DNA form, the CDR3 reads TGTGCCTGGAGTGGGGGACAGAATCAGCCCCAGCATTTT. Its protein product is CAWSGGQNQPQHF. The V and J genes are TRBV30 and TRBJ1-5; 7 positions match TRBD1. Losses at the gene ends were 1 base for V and 4 bases for J; bases not matched to a gene: 1. Germline V gene sequence: CDR1 GTSNPN, CDR2 SVGIG (reference sequence). The CDR3 spans 13 residues.